The sample holds a few counts of the clone carrying this TCR beta chain. As yet, its antigen is unknown. Sequenced with the Oncomine TCR Beta short-read assay was DNA taken from cultured CD4+ T cells. Genomic DNA was drawn out of CD4+ T cells grown in culture. TCRdb analysed the PCR reads with MiXCR anew, one entry per CDR3 protein. The repertoire includes about 8,300 distinct CDR3 sequences, approximately 35% of them detected once, and 21% sits in the top ten. Specified treatment: approximately nine-day PBMC culture with coronavirus spike peptide pools or control peptides (ViraFEST assay). These CD4+ T cells came from an unexposed donor, sampled before the COVID-19 pandemic (2011-2018). The CDR3 loop spans 15 amino acids. The V gene lost 6 bases and the J gene lost 1 base, with 14 bases spanning the gap. CDR1 is MGHDK, CDR2 SYGVNS, per germline. The entry originates in a study of vaccination and CD4 T cells after COVID-19.

Study-wide results and caveats: Researchers looked at relatively few convalescent patients and had no early post-infection timepoints. The median proportion of reactive clones detected only post-vaccination in convalescent patients was around 89%.

V and J are TRBV25-1 and TRBJ2-3; no clear D. Sequencing was carried out using CD4+ T cells from blood, cultured in vitro. The source is a human donor in good health. CDR3 coding DNA: TGTGCCAGCAGCCCGGAGAATAGGGGCACAGATACGCAGTATTTT. Encoded protein: CASSPENRGTDTQYF. Variable domain in full (rest from reference TRBV25-1 and TRBJ2-3): EADIYQTPRYLVIGTGKKITLECSQTMGHDKMYWYQQDPGMELHLIHYSYGVNSTEKGDLSSESTVSRIRTEHFPLTLESARPSHTSQYLCASSPENRGTDTQYFGPGTRLTVL.